Listed here are 18 T cell receptor beta chains from one sample, sequenced in a study of technical replicates of blood from a handful of donors. Sequencing used immunoSEQ multiplex PCR; TCRdb keeps in-frame clones, though not all of them. The table lists roughly 60,000 clones, around 96% of them singletons. Sequencing was performed on PBMCs. These receptors all come from a human donor in good health. Some clones in this sample may be carry-over from other donors' samples.

The chain's CDR3 is CASSYPSSGTYEQYF. For the CDR3, the DNA is TGTGCCAGCAGTTACCCCTCTAGCGGGACCTACGAGCAGTACTTC. V and J are TRBV6-6 and TRBJ2-7; 9 positions agree with TRBD2. CDR1 and CDR2 (germline): MNHNY, SVGAGI (reference sequence). The CDR3 runs 15 residues. Unmatched junction bases numbered 4, after V lost 2 bases and J lost 2 bases.

This clone was detected once. The gene calls are TRBV6-5 and TRBJ1-4; 8 positions match TRBD1. The CDR3 has 15 amino acids. Germline V CDR1 and CDR2: MNHEY, SVGAGI. V was pared by 5 bases and J by 10 bases, with 12 bases of the junction left unmatched. The CDR3 DNA reads TGTGCCAGCAGTCTACGCCAAGACAGGGGAGGAAAACTGTTTTTT. This sequence encodes CASSLRQDRGGKLFF.

This chain uses TRBV5-1 with TRBJ2-7, with D tentatively TRBD2 (5 bases). CDR1 and CDR2 (germline): SGHRS, YFSETQ. V shed 5 bases and J shed 2 bases, with 17 bases lying between them. This CDR3 has 15 amino acids. The CDR3 DNA reads as TGCGCCAGCAGAACTACTAGGACCAACCCCTACGAGCAGTACTTC. It specifies CASRTTRTNPYEQYF.

This chain links TRBV28 with TRBJ2-2; D unresolved. The germline gives CDR1 MDHEN, CDR2 SYDVKM. This CDR3 spans 12 amino acids. The V and J ends lost 2 bases and 6 bases respectively, with 4 bases between them. The CDR3, as DNA: TGTGCCAGCAGTTTAGGAGCCGGGGAGCTGTTTTTT. Translated: CASSLGAGELFF.

V and J are TRBV30 and TRBJ1-2; a possible D gene is TRBD1 (5 bases). Trimming removed 3 bases from V and 4 bases from J, with 12 bases in between. The length of the CDR3 is 13 residues. Germline values: CDR1 GTSNPN, CDR2 SVGIG (reference sequence). The CDR3 loop is CAWRGRGGYGYTF. The CDR3 coding sequence is TGTGCCTGGAGAGGTAGGGGAGGCTATGGCTACACCTTC. The whole variable domain, remainder taken from reference TRBV30 and TRBJ1-2, is SQTIHQWPATLVQPVGSPLSLECTVEGTSNPNLYWYRQAAGRGLQLLFYSVGIGQISSEVPQNLSASRPQDRQFILSSKKLLLSDSGFYLCAWRGRGGYGYTFGSGTRLTVV.

The J gene is TRBJ2-2, the V gene TRBV6-6; D remains unclear. Trimming cost V 7 bases and J 4 bases, with 13 bases left between them. CDR1 is MNHNY and CDR2 is SVGAGI in the germline V gene (reference sequence). The CDR3 is 14 residues long. The CDR3 DNA sequence: TGTGCCAGCACCATAGTTCGTTTCACCGGGGAGCTGTTTTTT. It translates to CASTIVRFTGELFF.

This chain uses TRBV7-8 with TRBJ1-5; D unresolved. V lost 5 bases to trimming and J lost 12 bases, with 14 bases between them. The CDR3 runs 12 residues. Germline CDR1 and CDR2: SGHVS and FQNEAQ. The CDR3 DNA follows: TGTGCCAGCAGCACAAATCGCGGACTCCAGCATTTT. Protein sequence: CASSTNRGLQHF.

The rearrangement uses TRBV5-1 and TRBJ2-5; tentatively, D is TRBD2 (5 bases). The CDR3 spans 13 residues. V was pared by 3 bases and J by 3 bases, with 9 bases between. CDR1 SGHRS and CDR2 YFSETQ come from the germline V gene. For the CDR3, the DNA is TGCGCCAGCAGCTCGGCCGGGAAAGAGACCCAGTACTTC. This codes for CASSSAGKETQYF.

The chain employs TRBV6-5 and TRBJ1-6; D may be TRBD1 (6 bases). V gave up 6 bases and J gave up 5 bases, with 14 bases separating them. This CDR3 is 15 amino acids long. Germline assignment: CDR1 MNHEY and CDR2 SVGAGI. CDR3 residues: CASSPDRADNSPLHF. DNA of the CDR3: TGTGCCAGCAGCCCGGACAGAGCAGATAATTCACCCCTCCACTTT.

The chain employs TRBV19 and TRBJ1-4, with D hard to call. V was trimmed by 4 bases and J by 0 bases, leaving 12 bases between them. The CDR3 has 16 residues. The germline V gene encodes CDR1 LNHDA and CDR2 SQIVND (reference sequence). As DNA, the CDR3 is TGTGCCAGTAGTACGACTAATATAGCAACTAATGAAAAACTGTTTTTT. The encoded protein is CASSTTNIATNEKLFF.

The CDR3 is CASSQDRLAGWETQYF. The DNA of the CDR3 is TGCGCCAGCAGCCAAGATCGGCTAGCGGGATGGGAGACCCAGTACTTC. The V and J genes are TRBV4-1 and TRBJ2-5; 9 bases match TRBD2. This CDR3 region has 16 residues. The V and J ends lost 0 bases and 5 bases, in that order; junction bases with no gene match: 7. Germline V lookup: CDR1 MGHRA, CDR2 YSYEKL.

The gene calls are TRBV19 and TRBJ1-5; 11 bases match TRBD1. Germline V gene lookup returns CDR1 LNHDA and CDR2 SQIVND (reference sequence). The CDR3 sequence is 17 residues long. J lost 2 bases, V lost 5 bases, and 8 bases had no gene match. The CDR3 sequence: CASSARTGGRGNQPQHF. Here the CDR3 DNA reads TGTGCCAGTAGTGCCCGGACAGGGGGCAGGGGCAATCAGCCCCAGCATTTT. Variable domain in full (rest from reference TRBV19 and TRBJ1-5): DGGITQSPKYLFRKEGQNVTLSCEQNLNHDAMYWYRQDPGQGLRLIYYSQIVNDFQKGDIAEGYSVSREKKESFPLTVTSAQKNPTAFYLCASSARTGGRGNQPQHFGDGTRLSIL.

The chain uses TRBV7-9 and TRBJ2-1; D not resolved. Per germline, CDR1 SEHNR and CDR2 FQNEAQ (reference sequence). The CDR3 covers 14 residues. The V and J ends lost 1 base and 7 bases respectively, with 11 bases between them. In DNA, the CDR3 is TGTGCCAGCAGCTTAGAGATCAGTTTGAATGAGCAGTTCTTC. Its translation is CASSLEISLNEQFF.

The rearrangement links TRBV27 to TRBJ1-3; a weak D match, TRBD1 (6 bases). Germline CDR1 reads MNHEY; CDR2 reads SMNVEV (reference sequence). This CDR3 region has 15 residues. V was cut by 5 bases and J by 2 bases, with 13 bases left in between. CDR3 protein: CASSPDRPAGNTIYF. In nucleotides, the CDR3 is TGTGCCAGCAGTCCAGACAGGCCGGCTGGAAACACCATATATTTT.

This rearrangement joins TRBV6-4 to TRBJ1-1; tentatively, D is TRBD1 (5 bases). With 4 bases removed from V and 1 base from J, the gap between germline ends came to 13 bases. The CDR3 is 15 amino acids. Germline V gives CDR1 MRHNA, CDR2 SNTAGT. CDR3 residues: CASSGGGKPNTEAFF. The CDR3 region has the DNA TGTGCCAGCAGTGGGGGCGGGAAGCCGAACACTGAAGCTTTCTTT.

The chain combines TRBV7-9 with TRBJ1-3; D gene ambiguous. With 1 base removed from V and 0 bases from J, the gap between germline ends came to 7 bases. Germline V gives CDR1 SEHNR, CDR2 FQNEAQ (reference sequence). This CDR3 has 15 amino acids. DNA of the CDR3: TGTGCCAGCAGCTTAGATGGGAGCTCTGGAAACACCATATATTTT. Protein sequence: CASSLDGSSGNTIYF.

This sequence joins TRBV27 and TRBJ2-1, with 7 bases that match TRBD1. From germline, CDR1 is MNHEY and CDR2 SMNVEV (reference sequence). The ends lost 2 bases at V and 6 bases at J; junction bases unmatched: 1. This CDR3 spans 13 amino acids. The CDR3 nucleotides are TGTGCCAGCAGTTTAACAGGGGCCAATGAGCAGTTCTTC. Amino acid sequence: CASSLTGANEQFF.

The chain has TRBV29-1 and TRBJ2-7, with 7 nucleotides matching TRBD1. Per the germline V gene, CDR1 is SQVTM and CDR2 is ANQGSEA. The CDR3 has 13 residues. After removal of 5 bases from V and 2 bases from J, the junction contained 6 bases not matched to a gene. CDR3 protein: CSVYSGTAYEQYF. In nucleotides, the CDR3 is TGCAGCGTTTACTCCGGGACAGCCTACGAGCAGTACTTC.